This T cell receptor (beta chain) was profiled in a study of T cells in Graves' hyperthyroidism and ophthalmopathy. Across the whole study: The blood sample was taken at first diagnosis, before treatment began. Overall study results and limits: Blood also contained most expanded thyroid clonotypes above 0.001.

The TCR beta CDR3 regions underwent amplification using RNA transcripts as the source. The primer set for the first-round RT-PCR of the TCR CDR3 was HTBI. Via MiXCR, TCRdb re-called the multiplex PCR reads, giving one row per CDR3 protein. The sample shows around 260,000 distinct CDR3 sequences, less than 30% of them seen only once. This clonotype was recorded at least ten times. What it recognizes is unknown. Patients aged 18 to 65 had newly diagnosed hyperthyroidism of under 2 months' duration. This CDR3 contains 14 residues. From germline, CDR1 is MNHEY and CDR2 SVGEGT. With V trimmed by 7 bases and J by 5 bases, 8 bases remained unmatched.

The V and J genes are TRBV6-2 or TRBV6-3 and TRBJ2-7, with 10 bases that match TRBD2. This receptor was identified in a man aged 40-49 years with Graves' hyperthyroidism that later progressed to Graves' ophthalmopathy. Specimen: blood. CDR3 nucleotide sequence: TGTGCCAGCACAAAGCGGGAGGGCCATCACGAGCAGTACTTC. Translation: CASTKREGHHEQYF.